The 30 T cell receptor beta chains below come from one sample, sequenced in a study of cytomegalovirus exposure and HLA in healthy donors. Use of 60 Vbeta and 13 Jbeta primers characterized the PCR. The protocol was immunoSEQ multiplex PCR, while the TCRdb copy is restricted to in-frame clones and leaves out a portion. The sample holds under 200,000 clones, around four fifths seen once. Source material: PBMCs. The receptor set was obtained from a woman between 50 and 59 years old in good health and CMV-seropositive.

The V gene is TRBV28, the J gene TRBJ2-5; 9 bases agree with TRBD2. CDR1 and CDR2 (germline): MDHEN, SYDVKM. The CDR3 totals 16 residues. After removal of 6 bases from V and 4 bases from J, the junction contained 12 bases not matched to a gene. The CDR3: CASRPPRLAGVETQYF. Written as DNA, the CDR3 is TGTGCCAGCAGACCACCGAGATTAGCGGGAGTAGAGACCCAGTACTTC. The whole variable domain, remainder taken from reference TRBV28 and TRBJ2-5, is DVKVTQSSRYLVKRTGEKVFLECVQDMDHENMFWYRQDPGLGLRLIYFSYDVKMKEKGDIPEGYSVSREKKERFSLILESASTNQTSMYLCASRPPRLAGVETQYFGPGTRLLVL.

A note on this clone: Mismatch with germline at one junction end may stem from a read error. The CDR3 DNA reads as TGTGCCGGCAGCTTAGGGGCTGTGAGCTCCTACGAGCAGTACTTC. This translates into CAGSLGAVSSYEQYF. V is TRBV7-3 and J is TRBJ2-7; D is perhaps TRBD1 (5 bases). The germline gives CDR1 SGHTA, CDR2 FQGTGA. The CDR3 has 15 residues.

The chain carries TRBV10-1 and TRBJ2-7; 8 bases map to TRBD2. The germline gives CDR1 WNHNN, CDR2 SYGVQD (reference sequence). Trimming removed 7 bases from V and 4 bases from J; junction bases left unmatched: 12. This CDR3 comprises 15 residues. The chain's CDR3 is CASTEPAGAAYEQYF. The CDR3 DNA is TGCGCCAGCACGGAACCAGCGGGAGCCGCATACGAGCAGTACTTC.

The V and J genes are TRBV27 and TRBJ1-1; no clear D. CDR3 length: 14 residues. Germline CDR1 reads MNHEY; CDR2 reads SMNVEV (reference sequence). V lost 5 bases and J 0 bases, leaving 10 bases between the germline ends. CDR3: CASSLGFMNTEAFF. CDR3 DNA: TGTGCCAGCAGTCTCGGGTTTATGAACACTGAAGCTTTCTTT.

The rearrangement joins TRBV4-2 to TRBJ2-3; D not certain. Germline lookup yields CDR1 LGHNA and CDR2 YNFKEQ. V gave up 1 base and J gave up 0 bases, with 8 bases separating them. This CDR3 has 15 amino acids. The CDR3 DNA reads TGTGCCAGCAGCCAAGTAAGTGGCAGCACAGATACGCAGTATTTT. Encoded protein: CASSQVSGSTDTQYF.

J is TRBJ2-2 and V is TRBV4-3; D not certain. The V and J ends lost 0 bases and 6 bases respectively, with 17 bases between them. This CDR3 has 17 amino acids. Germline V gene sequence: CDR1 LGHNA, CDR2 YSLEER. The CDR3, as DNA: TGCGCCAGCAGCCAAGAAGGCGTCGGCTTGGAGTCCGGGGAGCTGTTTTTT. Translation gives CASSQEGVGLESGELFF.

The CDR3 region is CASITGTGDPYEQYF. The CDR3 DNA is TGTGCCAGCATTACCGGGACAGGGGACCCCTACGAGCAGTACTTC. The chain combines TRBV2 with TRBJ2-7; 10 positions match TRBD1. Unmatched junction bases numbered 8, after V lost 7 bases and J lost 2 bases. Germline V gives CDR1 SNHLY, CDR2 FYNNEI. This CDR3 spans 15 amino acids.

The chain couples TRBV5-1 to TRBJ1-4; possibly TRBD1 for D (5 bases). The CDR3 consists of 13 residues. CDR1 is SGHRS, CDR2 YFSETQ, per germline. V gave up 4 bases and J gave up 4 bases, with 8 bases separating them. The CDR3 protein is CASSVTVNEKLFF. CDR3 coding DNA: TGCGCCAGCAGCGTGACAGTTAATGAAAAACTGTTTTTT.

This chain links TRBV4-3 with TRBJ1-4, with D hard to call. This CDR3 spans 16 amino acids. V dropped 0 bases and J dropped 7 bases, with 15 bases sitting between them. Germline V CDR1 and CDR2: LGHNA, YSLEER. DNA for the CDR3: TGCGCCAGCAGCCAAGAAAAGAGGGCGGTGATTGAAAAACTGTTTTTT. Its protein is CASSQEKRAVIEKLFF.

This chain joins TRBV28 and TRBJ1-2; 8 bases map to TRBD1. CDR3 length: 16 amino acids. Germline assignment: CDR1 MDHEN and CDR2 SYDVKM. The junction had 12 bases not matched to a gene; V was cut back by 3 bases and J by 6 bases. CDR3 coding DNA: TGTGCCAGCAGTTTCGCGAACTCAGGGGGCGCGAATGGCTACACCTTC. Translating gives CASSFANSGGANGYTF.

The CDR3 loop is CASSSPGNYGYTF. The CDR3 DNA reads TGTGCCAGCAGTTCGCCGGGGAACTATGGCTACACCTTC. The chain employs TRBV5-4 and TRBJ1-2; D is undetermined. V was shortened by 5 bases and J by 2 bases, with 10 bases between the two germline ends. CDR1 and CDR2 (germline): SGHNT, YYREEE (reference sequence). The CDR3 contains 13 residues.

The gene calls are TRBV28 and TRBJ1-6, with D maybe TRBD1 (6 bases). This CDR3 region has 16 residues. The V gene lost 1 base and the J gene lost 9 bases, with 16 bases spanning the gap. Germline CDR1 reads MDHEN; CDR2 reads SYDVKM. In nucleotides, the CDR3 is TGTGCCAGCAGTTTATTGAGAGGGCAGGGGAGTTCACCCCTCCACTTT. It specifies CASSLLRGQGSSPLHF.

Only one count was recorded for this clone. The chain carries TRBV29-1 and TRBJ1-2, with D tentatively TRBD1 (6 bases). Trimming removed 4 bases at V and 0 bases at J, with 9 bases between. The CDR3 spans 13 residues. CDR1 and CDR2 from the germline V gene are SQVTM and ANQGSEA. CDR3 in amino acids: CSVVRQANYGYTF. As DNA, the CDR3 is TGCAGCGTTGTCAGACAGGCTAACTATGGCTACACCTTC. Based on the CDR3 plus reference TRBV29-1 and TRBJ1-2, the full variable domain is SAVISQKPSRDICQRGTSLTIQCQVDSQVTMMFWYRQQPGQSLTLIATANQGSEATYESGFVIDKFPISRPNLTFSTLTVSNMSPEDSSIYLCSVVRQANYGYTFGSGTRLTVV.

This clone has a handful of counts. This sequence joins TRBV4-1 and TRBJ2-5; 10 bases line up with TRBD2. The CDR3 extends over 15 amino acids. V lost 3 bases, J lost 8 bases, and 9 bases stayed unmatched. Germline CDR1 MGHRA, CDR2 YSYEKL. CDR3 in amino acids: CASSQGTSGDVTQYF. The CDR3 DNA reads as TGCGCCAGCAGCCAGGGAACTAGCGGGGACGTTACCCAGTACTTC.

The chain employs TRBV15 and TRBJ1-2; D is unresolved. The germline gives CDR1 LNHNV, CDR2 YYDKDF (reference sequence). V was clipped by 0 bases and J by 2 bases, with 7 bases between them. The CDR3 sequence is 14 residues long. The CDR3 region is CATSRDHMNYGYTF. The CDR3 DNA reads as TGTGCCACCAGCAGAGATCACATGAACTATGGCTACACCTTC.

The rearrangement joins TRBV7-3 to TRBJ2-1; 8 bases are a match to TRBD2. Looked up from germline, CDR1 is SGHTA and CDR2 is FQGTGA. The CDR3 covers 16 residues. V lost 5 bases to trimming and J lost 5 bases; unmatched junction nucleotides: 11. In DNA form, the CDR3 reads TGTGCCAGCAGCCCAATTCCCGGGACTAGAGACAATGAGCAGTTCTTC. Translating it yields CASSPIPGTRDNEQFF.

This chain connects TRBV5-6 to TRBJ1-1, with a possible D match to TRBD1 (6 bases). The germline V and J ends were trimmed by 4 bases and 5 bases, with 18 bases remaining between them. The CDR3 loop spans 15 amino acids. In germline, CDR1 is SGHDT, CDR2 YYEEEE. CDR3 sequence (DNA): TGTGCCAGCAGCCCTAAAGGGTGGGGGCGAACTGAAGCTTTCTTT. Translated, it gives CASSPKGWGRTEAFF.

The chain carries TRBV7-9 and TRBJ2-2, with D perhaps matching TRBD2 (6 bases). V was shortened by 5 bases and J by 5 bases, with 9 bases between the two germline ends. Per germline, CDR1 SEHNR and CDR2 FQNEAQ (reference sequence). CDR3 length: 13 residues. CDR3 amino acids: CASSPGVTGELFF. Here the CDR3 DNA reads TGTGCCAGCAGCCCGGGGGTGACCGGGGAGCTGTTTTTT.

The gene calls are TRBV5-1 and TRBJ2-2, with 9 bases fitting TRBD2. Germline CDR1 SGHRS, CDR2 YFSETQ. J gave up 1 base and V 4 bases, and 8 bases lay outside the gene matches. There are 17 residues in the CDR3. This chain's CDR3 is CASSPLLTSGNTGELFF. CDR3 coding DNA: TGCGCCAGCAGCCCCTTACTGACTAGCGGGAACACCGGGGAGCTGTTTTTT.

This clone has just one count. The DNA of the CDR3 is TGTGCCAGTAGTATATCTACGACAGCTGAGCAGTTCTTC. This translates into CASSISTTAEQFF. The V call is TRBV19, the J call TRBJ2-1; D perhaps matches TRBD1 (5 bases). Trimming took off 2 bases at V and 9 bases at J, with 11 bases between the two ends. Germline lookup yields CDR1 LNHDA and CDR2 SQIVND (reference sequence). This CDR3 is built from 13 residues.

The V call is TRBV28, the J call TRBJ1-2, with D possibly TRBD1 on 5 matching bases. CDR1 and CDR2 (germline): MDHEN, SYDVKM. The V gene lost 4 bases and the J gene lost 5 bases, with 20 bases spanning the gap. This CDR3 spans 16 amino acids. The CDR3 DNA follows: TGTGCCAGCAGTTCAAAGGGGTCCAGGACCTTTTATGGCTACACCTTC. Translated, it gives CASSSKGSRTFYGYTF.

This sequence joins TRBV7-9 and TRBJ2-7; possible D gene TRBD1, 7 bases. This CDR3 comprises 13 residues. V shed 5 bases and J shed 2 bases, with 10 bases lying between them. Per germline, CDR1 SEHNR and CDR2 FQNEAQ (reference sequence). The CDR3 sequence is CASSPRGAYEQYF. The DNA of the CDR3 is TGTGCCAGCAGCCCCAGGGGGGCCTACGAGCAGTACTTC.

J is TRBJ1-3 and V is TRBV6-5; tentatively, D is TRBD1 (5 bases). There are 16 residues in the CDR3. V lost 3 bases, J lost 0 bases, and 12 bases lay in between. Germline CDR1 MNHEY, CDR2 SVGAGI. CDR3 region: CASSYQGMNSGNTIYF. CDR3 DNA: TGTGCCAGCAGTTATCAGGGCATGAACTCTGGAAACACCATATATTTT.

This chain joins TRBV19 and TRBJ2-5; TRBD2 agrees at 8 bases. Germline lookup yields CDR1 LNHDA and CDR2 SQIVND (reference sequence). V shed 4 bases, J shed 3 bases, and the junction held 4 bases outside the gene matches. The CDR3 is 14 amino acids. CDR3: CASSTLAGKETQYF. The DNA of the CDR3 is TGTGCCAGTAGTACCTTAGCGGGGAAAGAGACCCAGTACTTC.

This sequence joins TRBV14 and TRBJ2-5; tentatively, D is TRBD1 (6 bases). The end of the DNA is better explained by TRBJ2-7, so the J call may be wrong. CDR3 size: 19 residues. The germline V gene has CDR1 SGHDN and CDR2 FVKESK. DNA of the CDR3: TGTGCCAGCAGCCAAGATAAACGGACAGCTCATCTTGGGGACTACGAGCAGTACTTC. This translates into CASSQDKRTAHLGDYEQYF.

The chain has TRBV28 and TRBJ2-7; TRBD1 aligns across 7 bases. There are 14 residues in the CDR3. J lost 1 base, V lost 7 bases, and 7 bases had no gene match. Per germline, CDR1 MDHEN and CDR2 SYDVKM. This CDR3 is CASTRQGSSYEQYF. DNA for the CDR3: TGTGCCAGCACGCGACAGGGATCGTCCTACGAGCAGTACTTC.

This chain uses TRBV21-1 with TRBJ1-2. TRBV21-1 is assigned pseudogene status. The CDR3 is 19 residues long. The CDR3 DNA follows: TGTGCCAGCAGCAAAGTACCAACGTGGAAGGGAGTAGCTAACTATGGCTACACCTTC. Translating gives CASSKVPTWKGVANYGYTF.

V gene TRBV7-8 combines with J gene TRBJ2-6; 10 nucleotides agree with TRBD1. The CDR3 has 17 residues. The J segment lost 0 bases and the V segment lost 5 bases, leaving 4 bases of the junction unmatched. The germline CDR1 and CDR2 sequences are SGHVS and FQNEAQ. CDR3 loop: CASSLRDRGSGANVLTF. In DNA, the CDR3 is TGTGCCAGCAGCCTACGGGACAGGGGCTCTGGGGCCAACGTCCTGACTTTC.

This chain connects TRBV15 to TRBJ2-7; 8 nucleotides align to TRBD1. V gave up 1 base and J gave up 7 bases; unmatched junction bases: 12. The CDR3 is 16 residues long. Germline CDR1 LNHNV, CDR2 YYDKDF (reference sequence). CDR3 in amino acids: CATSRGLWTGQVEQYF. The CDR3 DNA reads TGTGCCACCAGCAGAGGCCTATGGACAGGGCAAGTGGAGCAGTACTTC.

V gene TRBV30 combines with J gene TRBJ2-1, with TRBD2 identical over 8 bases. The CDR3 length is 14 residues. From germline, CDR1 is GTSNPN and CDR2 SVGIG (reference sequence). V shed 3 bases, J shed 9 bases, and the junction held 10 bases outside the gene matches. CDR3 amino acids: CAWRTGTSGGEQFF. The DNA for the CDR3 is TGTGCCTGGAGGACCGGGACTAGTGGGGGTGAGCAGTTCTTC.